The text below deals with one T cell receptor beta chain. Its antigen is still unknown. This CDR3 spans 16 amino acids. Losses at the gene ends were 3 bases for V and 3 bases for J; bases not matched to a gene: 5. Germline values: CDR1 KGHDR, CDR2 SFDVKD. This entry is derived from a study of regulatory T cells in long-lasting Graves disease. General study results and limits: New patients shared fewer public clonotypes (around 970) than persistent patients did (approximately 3,000).

Time point denoted: newly diagnosed GD, antithyroid drugs for less than 3 months. After RNA was extracted from PBMCs, the TCR library was made from it. Arm-PCR of CDR3 regions and iRepertoire HTBI primers were used to build TCR beta libraries. Via MiXCR, TCRdb re-called the multiplex PCR reads, giving one row per CDR3 protein. The sample contains roughly 500,000 distinct CDR3 sequences, roughly 12% of which appear only once. The sample was also reused in another study, on T cells in Graves' hyperthyroidism and ophthalmopathy. That study reports: The definition of stable Graves' hyperthyroidism was no ophthalmopathy progression within 18 months. Newly diagnosed hyperthyroidism, duration under 2 months, in patients aged 18 to 65. The primer set for the first-round RT-PCR of the TCR CDR3 was HTBI.

The origin of this receptor is a man aged 30 to 39 with Graves disease. This chain links TRBV24-1 with TRBJ2-3; 10 nucleotides agree with TRBD2. This sample comprised peripheral blood mononuclear cells (PBMCs), obtained at new diagnosis, from a patient treated with antithyroid drugs. CDR3 DNA: TGTGCCACCAGTGATCGGACTAGCGGAAAAACAGATACGCAGTATTTT. As protein: CATSDRTSGKTDTQYF.